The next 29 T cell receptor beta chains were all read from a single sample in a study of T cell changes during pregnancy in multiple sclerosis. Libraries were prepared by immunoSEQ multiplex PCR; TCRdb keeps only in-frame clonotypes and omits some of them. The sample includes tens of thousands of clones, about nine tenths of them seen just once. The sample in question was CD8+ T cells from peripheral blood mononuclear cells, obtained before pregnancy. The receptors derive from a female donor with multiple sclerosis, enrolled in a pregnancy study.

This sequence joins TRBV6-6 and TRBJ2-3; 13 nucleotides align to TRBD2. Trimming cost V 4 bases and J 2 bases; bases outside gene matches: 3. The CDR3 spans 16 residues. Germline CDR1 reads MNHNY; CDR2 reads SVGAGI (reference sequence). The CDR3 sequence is CASSSLAGGLTDTQYF. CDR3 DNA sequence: TGTGCCAGCAGTTCACTAGCGGGGGGGCTCACAGATACGCAGTATTTT.

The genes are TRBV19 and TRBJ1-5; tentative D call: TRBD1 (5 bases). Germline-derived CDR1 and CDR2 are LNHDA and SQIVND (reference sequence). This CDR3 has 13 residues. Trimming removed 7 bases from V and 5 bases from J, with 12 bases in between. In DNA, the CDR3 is TGTGCCAGTACCCCTCAGGGTTATCAGCCCCAGCATTTT. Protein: CASTPQGYQPQHF.

In DNA form, the CDR3 reads TGTGCCAGCAGCTTGGACAGGGGATTTATGAACACTGAAGCTTTCTTT. It encodes CASSLDRGFMNTEAFF. The chain has TRBV5-4 and TRBJ1-1; 7 nucleotides match TRBD1. Germline CDR1 is SGHNT and CDR2 is YYREEE (reference sequence). V lost 0 bases, J lost 0 bases, and 5 bases stayed unmatched. This CDR3 has 16 residues.

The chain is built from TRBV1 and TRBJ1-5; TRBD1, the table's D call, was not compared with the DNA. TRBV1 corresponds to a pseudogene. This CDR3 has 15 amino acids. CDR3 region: CTSSQDDRDSQPQHF. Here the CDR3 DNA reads TGCACCAGCAGCCAAGACGACAGGGACAGTCAGCCCCAGCATTTT.

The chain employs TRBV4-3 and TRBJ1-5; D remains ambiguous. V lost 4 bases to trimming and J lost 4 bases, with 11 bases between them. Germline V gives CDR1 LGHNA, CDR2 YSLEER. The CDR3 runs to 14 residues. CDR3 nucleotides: TGCGCCAGCAGCCCGAAAACGGGGAATCAGCCCCAGCATTTT. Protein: CASSPKTGNQPQHF.

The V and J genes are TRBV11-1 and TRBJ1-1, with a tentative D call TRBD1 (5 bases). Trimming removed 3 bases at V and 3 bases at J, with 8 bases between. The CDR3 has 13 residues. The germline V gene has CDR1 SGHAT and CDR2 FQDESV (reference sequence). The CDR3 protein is CASSFEGDTEAFF. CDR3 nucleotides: TGTGCCAGCAGCTTTGAAGGGGACACTGAAGCTTTCTTT.

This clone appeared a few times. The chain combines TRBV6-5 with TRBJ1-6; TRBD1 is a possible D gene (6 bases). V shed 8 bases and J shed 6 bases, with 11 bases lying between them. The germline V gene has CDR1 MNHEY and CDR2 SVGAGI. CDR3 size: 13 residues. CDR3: CASQGGLNSPLHF. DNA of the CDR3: TGTGCCAGCCAAGGGGGTCTTAATTCACCCCTCCACTTT.

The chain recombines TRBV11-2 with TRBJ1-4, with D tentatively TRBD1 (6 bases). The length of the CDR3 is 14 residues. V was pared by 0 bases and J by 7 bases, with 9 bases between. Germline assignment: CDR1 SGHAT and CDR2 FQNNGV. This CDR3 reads CASSLDRGSEKLFF. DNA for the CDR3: TGTGCCAGCAGCTTAGACAGGGGTAGTGAAAAACTGTTTTTT.

The CDR3 here is CASGPSGLYNEQFF. In DNA form, the CDR3 reads TGTGCCAGCGGACCTAGCGGGCTCTACAATGAGCAGTTCTTC. The chain employs TRBV27 and TRBJ2-1, with 8 positions matching TRBD2. The CDR3 has 14 residues. In germline, CDR1 is MNHEY, CDR2 SMNVEV (reference sequence). V lost 8 bases to trimming and J lost 3 bases; unmatched junction nucleotides: 6.

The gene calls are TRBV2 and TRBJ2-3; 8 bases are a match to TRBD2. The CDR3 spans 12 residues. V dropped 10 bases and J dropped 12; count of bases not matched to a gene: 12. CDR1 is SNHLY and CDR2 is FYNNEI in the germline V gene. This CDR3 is CATIGGGTRQYF. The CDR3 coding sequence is TGTGCCACAATCGGAGGAGGGACTAGACAGTATTTT. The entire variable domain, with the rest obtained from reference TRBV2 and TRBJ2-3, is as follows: EPEVTQTPSHQVTQMGQEVILRCVPISNHLYFYWYRQILGQKVEFLVSFYNNEISEKSEIFDDQFSVERPDGSNFTLKIRSTKLEDSAMYFCATIGGGTRQYFGPGTRLTVL.

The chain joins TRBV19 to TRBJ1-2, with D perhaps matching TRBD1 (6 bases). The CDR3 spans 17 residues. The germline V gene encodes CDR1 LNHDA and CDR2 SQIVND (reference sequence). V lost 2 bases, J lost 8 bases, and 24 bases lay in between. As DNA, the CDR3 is TGTGCCAGTAGTATAATGTTACAGGGCCCAACTCTGGGGGGCTACACCTTC. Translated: CASSIMLQGPTLGGYTF.

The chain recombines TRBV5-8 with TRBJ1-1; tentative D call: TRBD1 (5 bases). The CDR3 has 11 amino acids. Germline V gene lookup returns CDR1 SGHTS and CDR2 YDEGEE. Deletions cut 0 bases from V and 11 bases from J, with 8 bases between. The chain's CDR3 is CASSLGTQAFF. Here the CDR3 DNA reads TGTGCCAGCAGCTTGGGGACACAGGCTTTCTTT.

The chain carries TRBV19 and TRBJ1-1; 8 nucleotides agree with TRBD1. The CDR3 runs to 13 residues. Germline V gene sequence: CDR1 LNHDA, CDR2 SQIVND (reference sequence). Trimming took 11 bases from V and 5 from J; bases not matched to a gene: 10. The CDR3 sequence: CALYGQGGTEAFF. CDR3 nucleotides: TGTGCCTTATACGGACAGGGAGGAACTGAAGCTTTCTTT.

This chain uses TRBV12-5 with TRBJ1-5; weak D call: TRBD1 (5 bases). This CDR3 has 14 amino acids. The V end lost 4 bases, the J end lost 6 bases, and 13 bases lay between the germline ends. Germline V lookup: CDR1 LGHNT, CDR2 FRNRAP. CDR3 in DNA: TGTGCTAGTGGTTACCAGGGAATCGGTCAGCCCCAGCATTTT. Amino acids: CASGYQGIGQPQHF.

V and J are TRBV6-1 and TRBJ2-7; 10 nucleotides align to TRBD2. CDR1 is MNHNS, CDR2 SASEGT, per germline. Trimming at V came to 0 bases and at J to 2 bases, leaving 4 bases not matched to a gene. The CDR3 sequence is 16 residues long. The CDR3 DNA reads TGTGCCAGCAGTGAAGCAGCTAGCGGGGGCACCTACGAGCAGTACTTC. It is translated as CASSEAASGGTYEQYF.

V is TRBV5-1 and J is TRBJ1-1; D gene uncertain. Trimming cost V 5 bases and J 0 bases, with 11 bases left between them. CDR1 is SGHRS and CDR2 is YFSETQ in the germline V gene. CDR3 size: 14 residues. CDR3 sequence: CASRAREMNTEAFF. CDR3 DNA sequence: TGCGCCAGCAGAGCCCGGGAGATGAACACTGAAGCTTTCTTT.

The CDR3 bases are TGTGCCTGGAGTGACGGCAATGAGCAGTTCTTC. It is translated as CAWSDGNEQFF. The gene calls are TRBV30 and TRBJ2-1; no firm D call. The V gene lost 1 base and the J gene lost 6 bases, with 4 bases spanning the gap. The germline gives CDR1 GTSNPN, CDR2 SVGIG (reference sequence). The CDR3 extends over 11 amino acids.

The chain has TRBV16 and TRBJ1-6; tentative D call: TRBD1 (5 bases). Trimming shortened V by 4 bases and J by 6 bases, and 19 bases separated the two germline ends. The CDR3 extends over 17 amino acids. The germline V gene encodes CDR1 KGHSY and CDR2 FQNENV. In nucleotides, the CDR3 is TGTGCCAGCAGCCCGGGGGTTATGGCCCAGGGTAATTCACCCCTCCACTTT. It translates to CASSPGVMAQGNSPLHF.

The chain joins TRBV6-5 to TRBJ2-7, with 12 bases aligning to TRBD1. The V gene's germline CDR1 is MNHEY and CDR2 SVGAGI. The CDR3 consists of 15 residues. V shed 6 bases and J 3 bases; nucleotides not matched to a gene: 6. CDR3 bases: TGTGCCAGCAGCCAGGGACAGGGGGCGGTCTACGAGCAGTACTTC. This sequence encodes CASSQGQGAVYEQYF.

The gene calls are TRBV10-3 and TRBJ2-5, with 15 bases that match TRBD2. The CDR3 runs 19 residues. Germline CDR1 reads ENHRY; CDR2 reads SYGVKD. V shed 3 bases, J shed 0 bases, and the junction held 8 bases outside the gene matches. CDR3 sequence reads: CAISDGLAGGSYDQETQYF. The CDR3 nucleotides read TGTGCCATCAGTGATGGACTAGCGGGGGGGTCGTACGACCAAGAGACCCAGTACTTC.

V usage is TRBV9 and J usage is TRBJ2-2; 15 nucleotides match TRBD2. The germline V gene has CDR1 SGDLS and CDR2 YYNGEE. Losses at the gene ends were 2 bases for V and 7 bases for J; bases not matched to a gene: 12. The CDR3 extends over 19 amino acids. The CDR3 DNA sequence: TGTGCCAGCAGCGTCGGGACTAGCGGGGGGTTGTCTTCGGTCGGGGAGCTGTTTTTT. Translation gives CASSVGTSGGLSSVGELFF.

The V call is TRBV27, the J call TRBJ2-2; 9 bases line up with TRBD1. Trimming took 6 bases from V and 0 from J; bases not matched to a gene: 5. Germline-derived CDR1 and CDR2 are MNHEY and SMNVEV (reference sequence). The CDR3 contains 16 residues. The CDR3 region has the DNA TGTGCCAGCAGCGATAGGGACAGGGCGAACACCGGGGAGCTGTTTTTT. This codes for CASSDRDRANTGELFF.

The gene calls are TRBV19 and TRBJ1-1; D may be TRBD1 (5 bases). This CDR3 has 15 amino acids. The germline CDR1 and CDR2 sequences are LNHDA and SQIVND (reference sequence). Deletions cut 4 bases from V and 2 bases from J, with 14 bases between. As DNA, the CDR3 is TGTGCCAGTAGTAGGAAGGAGGGACTCAACACTGAAGCTTTCTTT. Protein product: CASSRKEGLNTEAFF.

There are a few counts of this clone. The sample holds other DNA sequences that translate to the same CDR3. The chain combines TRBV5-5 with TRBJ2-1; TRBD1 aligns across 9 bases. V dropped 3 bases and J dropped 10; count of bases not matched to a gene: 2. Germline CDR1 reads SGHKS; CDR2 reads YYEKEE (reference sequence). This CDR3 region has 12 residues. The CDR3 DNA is TGTGCCAGCAGCTGGACAGGGGAAGAGCAGTTCTTC. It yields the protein CASSWTGEEQFF. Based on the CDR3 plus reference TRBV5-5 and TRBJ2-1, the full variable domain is DAGVTQSPTHLIKTRGQQVTLRCSPISGHKSVSWYQQVLGQGPQFIFQYYEKEERGRGNFPDRFSARQFPNYSSELNVNALLLGDSALYLCASSWTGEEQFFGPGTRLTVL.

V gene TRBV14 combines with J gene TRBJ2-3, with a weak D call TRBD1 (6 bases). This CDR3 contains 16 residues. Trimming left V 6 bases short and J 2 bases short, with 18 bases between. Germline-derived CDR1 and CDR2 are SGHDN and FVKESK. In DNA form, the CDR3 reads TGTGCCAGCAGGCCGCCTTGGACAGCTAACACAGATACGCAGTATTTT. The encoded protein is CASRPPWTANTDTQYF.

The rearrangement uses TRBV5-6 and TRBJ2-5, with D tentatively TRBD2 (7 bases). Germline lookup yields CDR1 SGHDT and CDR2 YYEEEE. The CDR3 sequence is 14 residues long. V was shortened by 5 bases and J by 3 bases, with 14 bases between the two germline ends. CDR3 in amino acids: CASSPGGPKETQYF. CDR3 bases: TGTGCCAGCAGTCCCGGGGGGCCAAAAGAGACCCAGTACTTC. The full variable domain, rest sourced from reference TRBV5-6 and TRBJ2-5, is DAGVTQSPTHLIKTRGQQVTLRCSPKSGHDTVSWYQQALGQGPQFIFQYYEEEERQRGNFPDRFSGHQFPNYSSELNVNALLLGDSALYLCASSPGGPKETQYFGPGTRLLVL.

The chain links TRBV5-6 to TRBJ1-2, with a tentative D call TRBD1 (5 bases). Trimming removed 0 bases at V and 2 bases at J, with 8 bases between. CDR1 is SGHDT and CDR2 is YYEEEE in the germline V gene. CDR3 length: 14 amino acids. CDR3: CASSLGGANYGYTF. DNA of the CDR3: TGTGCCAGCAGCTTGGGCGGGGCAAACTATGGCTACACCTTC.

CDR3 protein: CASSLGGSTGELFF. The CDR3 DNA reads TGTGCCAGCAGTTTGGGGGGGAGCACCGGGGAGCTGTTTTTT. V usage is TRBV27 and J usage is TRBJ2-2; TRBD2 agrees at 7 bases. The CDR3 extends over 14 amino acids. CDR1 and CDR2 (germline): MNHEY, SMNVEV (reference sequence). V lost 3 bases and J lost 4; bases outside the gene matches: 2.

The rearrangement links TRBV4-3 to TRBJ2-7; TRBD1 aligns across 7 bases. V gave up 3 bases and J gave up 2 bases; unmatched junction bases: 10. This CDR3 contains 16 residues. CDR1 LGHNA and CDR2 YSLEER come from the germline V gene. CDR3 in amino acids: CASSHLRDSTPYEQYF. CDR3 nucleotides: TGCGCCAGCAGCCACCTCCGGGACAGTACACCCTACGAGCAGTACTTC.